The 4 T cell receptor beta chains reported below all come from one sample, sequenced in a study of T cell responses to AZD1222 COVID-19 vaccine. Using immunoSEQ multiplex PCR, the repertoire was profiled, and TCRdb retains in-frame clones only, with some absent. The repertoire holds around 100,000 clones, with 92% as singletons. Here the sequenced sample was peripheral blood, taken on day 0 of AZD1222 vaccination. Source of these receptors: an adult in good health.

V usage is TRBV12-3 or TRBV12-4 and J usage is TRBJ2-1; D unclear. This CDR3 region has 13 residues. The V and J ends lost 2 bases and 7 bases respectively, with 9 bases between them. The CDR3 loop is CASSLFRSNEQFF. The DNA of the CDR3 is TGTGCCAGCAGTTTATTCAGGAGTAATGAGCAGTTCTTC.

The rearrangement joins TRBV12-3 or TRBV12-4 to TRBJ1-1; D may be TRBD1 (5 bases). The CDR3 loop spans 13 amino acids. Trimming shortened V by 3 bases and J by 7 bases, and 12 bases separated the two germline ends. CDR3 sequence: CASSFQGSFEAFF. The CDR3 coding sequence is TGTGCCAGCAGTTTTCAGGGTTCCTTTGAAGCTTTCTTT.

The chain combines TRBV7-2 with TRBJ2-3; 11 bases align to TRBD2. Germline lookup yields CDR1 SGHTA and CDR2 FQGNSA. The V and J ends lost 5 bases and 2 bases, in that order; junction bases with no gene match: 6. The CDR3 runs to 16 residues. The CDR3 protein is CASSTLAGAVTDTQYF. In nucleotides, the CDR3 is TGTGCCAGCAGCACACTAGCGGGGGCCGTCACAGATACGCAGTATTTT.

This rearrangement joins TRBV4-2 to TRBJ1-3, with 7 bases lining up with TRBD1. Trimming at V came to 4 bases and at J to 2 bases, leaving 5 bases not matched to a gene. The CDR3 extends over 15 amino acids. Germline V gene data show CDR1 as LGHNA and CDR2 as YNFKEQ. The CDR3 DNA sequence: TGTGCCAGCAGCCGCCTACAGGGGACTGGAAACACCATATATTTT. Its protein is CASSRLQGTGNTIYF.